In this sample, the clone carrying this T cell receptor (beta chain) turned up many times. Its cognate antigen is unknown. The authors made cDNA by 5'RACE with 10-nucleotide random UMIs. TCRdb re-called the 5' RACE reads through MiXCR, storing one row per CDR3 protein. This table has under 70,000 distinct CDR3 sequences, about 3.2% appearing once. This record comes from a study of neurological immune-mediated disorders. A total of 2 million PBMCs stored at -80 degrees C provided the unsorted libraries. After removal of 3 bases from V and 2 bases from J, the junction contained 7 bases not matched to a gene. The germline CDR1 and CDR2 sequences are SGHAT and FQDESV (reference sequence). This CDR3 is 16 amino acids long. Study findings and constraints: The phylogenetic placement of 18 of 34 multiple sclerosis patients' repertoires in one related-CDR3 cluster constitutes a possible signature.

The rearrangement links TRBV11-1 to TRBJ2-1; 7 nucleotides agree with TRBD2. Sequencing was performed on PBMCs. The TCR comes from a woman aged 55-70 years with multiple sclerosis. This chain's CDR3 is CASSLRPSGPYNEQFF. The CDR3 nucleotides are TGTGCCAGCAGCTTGAGGCCTAGCGGTCCCTACAATGAGCAGTTCTTC.